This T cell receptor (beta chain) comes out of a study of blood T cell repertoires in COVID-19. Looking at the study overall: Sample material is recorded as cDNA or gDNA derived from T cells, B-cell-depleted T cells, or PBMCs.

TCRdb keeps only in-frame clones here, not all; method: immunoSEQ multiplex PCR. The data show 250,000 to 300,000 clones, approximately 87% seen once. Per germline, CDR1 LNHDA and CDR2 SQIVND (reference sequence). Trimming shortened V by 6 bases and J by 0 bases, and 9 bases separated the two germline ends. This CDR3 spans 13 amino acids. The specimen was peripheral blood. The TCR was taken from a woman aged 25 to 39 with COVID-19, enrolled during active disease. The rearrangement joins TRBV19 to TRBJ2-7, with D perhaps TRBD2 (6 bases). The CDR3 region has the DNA TGTGCCAGTAGCGCGGGGCCCTCCTACGAGCAGTACTTC. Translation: CASSAGPSYEQYF.